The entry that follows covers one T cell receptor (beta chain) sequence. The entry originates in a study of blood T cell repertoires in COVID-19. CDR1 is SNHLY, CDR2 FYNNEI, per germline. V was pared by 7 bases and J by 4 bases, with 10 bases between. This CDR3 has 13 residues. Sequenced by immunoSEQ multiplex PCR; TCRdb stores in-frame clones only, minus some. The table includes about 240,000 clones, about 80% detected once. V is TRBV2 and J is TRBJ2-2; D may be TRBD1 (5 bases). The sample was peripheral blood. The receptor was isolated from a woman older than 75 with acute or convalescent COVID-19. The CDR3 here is CASKGQSTGELFF. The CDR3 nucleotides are TGTGCCAGCAAGGGGCAGTCCACCGGGGAGCTGTTTTTT.